A single sample is the source of the 32 T cell receptor beta chains below, sequenced in a study of blood T cell repertoires in COVID-19. Measured with immunoSEQ multiplex PCR; TCRdb has only the in-frame clones, and not every one. The sample carries 100,000 to 150,000 clones, approximately 80% recorded once. Sequencing was done on a sample of peripheral blood. The receptor source for this set is a man aged 70 or older with acute or convalescent COVID-19.

The chain joins TRBV9 to TRBJ2-5; D possibly corresponds to TRBD2 (6 bases). The germline V gene encodes CDR1 SGDLS and CDR2 YYNGEE. This CDR3 is 12 amino acids long. The V end lost 6 bases, the J end lost 7 bases, and 13 bases lay between the germline ends. The CDR3 DNA sequence: TGTGCCAGCAACGGAGGGCTAGGGACCCAGTACTTC. Its protein is CASNGGLGTQYF.

The chain links TRBV3-1 (or the pseudogene TRBV3-2) to TRBJ2-7, with 12 bases fitting TRBD2. V lost 4 bases, J lost 4 bases, and 5 bases stayed unmatched. The CDR3 runs to 15 residues. The V gene's germline CDR1 is LGHDT and CDR2 YNNKEL (reference sequence). As DNA, the CDR3 is TGTGCCAGCAGCCTAGGACTAGCGGGATTATACGAGCAGTACTTC. It yields the protein CASSLGLAGLYEQYF.

The chain carries TRBV7-6 and TRBJ1-6, with TRBD1 matching over 7 bases. Germline trimming cut 7 bases from V and 5 bases from J; bases unmatched to any gene: 5. The CDR3 sequence is 14 residues long. Germline-derived CDR1 and CDR2 are SGHVS and FNYEAQ. The CDR3 is CASKEGANNSPLHF. The CDR3 DNA follows: TGTGCCAGCAAGGAGGGGGCGAATAATTCACCCCTCCACTTT.

This chain uses TRBV9 with TRBJ1-4, with 7 bases that match TRBD1. There are 15 residues in the CDR3. V lost 4 bases and J lost 0; bases outside the gene matches: 3. In germline, CDR1 is SGDLS, CDR2 YYNGEE. CDR3 residues: CASSPGTATNEKLFF. The CDR3 bases are TGTGCCAGCAGCCCCGGGACAGCAACTAATGAAAAACTGTTTTTT.

V is TRBV18 and J is TRBJ2-2; the match to TRBD1 covers 10 bases. This CDR3 is built from 15 residues. Losses at the gene ends were 6 bases for V and 4 bases for J; bases not matched to a gene: 5. Germline loops: CDR1 KGHSH, CDR2 LQKENI. CDR3 sequence (DNA): TGTGCCAGCTCGCCGGGACAGGGGACCACCGGGGAGCTGTTTTTT. Its protein product is CASSPGQGTTGELFF.

The gene calls are TRBV11-2 and TRBJ2-2; 8 positions match TRBD2. V lost 6 bases and J lost 2; bases outside the gene matches: 5. Germline V gives CDR1 SGHAT, CDR2 FQNNGV. This CDR3 comprises 15 residues. This chain's CDR3 is CASRETSGNTGELFF. The CDR3 DNA sequence: TGTGCCAGCAGGGAAACTAGCGGAAACACCGGGGAGCTGTTTTTT.

J is TRBJ2-4 and V is TRBV6-5, with D perhaps matching TRBD2 (5 bases). The germline V gene encodes CDR1 MNHEY and CDR2 SVGAGI. Trimming removed 5 bases at V and 0 bases at J, with 11 bases between. The CDR3 runs to 15 residues. The CDR3 protein is CASSRTGVAKNIQYF. CDR3 in DNA: TGTGCCAGCAGTCGAACCGGGGTAGCCAAAAACATTCAGTACTTC.

The rearrangement joins TRBV27 to TRBJ2-7; 7 bases are shared with TRBD1. The germline gives CDR1 MNHEY, CDR2 SMNVEV (reference sequence). The J segment lost 6 bases and the V segment lost 6 bases, leaving 8 bases of the junction unmatched. The CDR3 is 13 amino acids. Here the CDR3 DNA reads TGTGCCAGCAGACCGACAGGGACGGGCGAGCAGTACTTC. As protein: CASRPTGTGEQYF.

To note about this clone: The sample carries other DNA sequences with the same CDR3. This chain links TRBV18 with TRBJ1-3; D not certain. The CDR3 consists of 15 residues. Per the germline V gene, CDR1 is KGHSH and CDR2 is LQKENI. The V end was cut by 3 bases, the J end by 4 bases, with 13 bases between. CDR3 nucleotides: TGTGCCAGCTCACCCTCCCGGGATTTCGGAAACACCATATATTTT. It translates to CASSPSRDFGNTIYF.

The chain carries TRBV2 and TRBJ2-7, with 7 bases identical to TRBD2. The CDR3 totals 12 residues. The V and J ends lost 8 bases and 3 bases, in that order; junction bases with no gene match: 4. Per germline, CDR1 SNHLY and CDR2 FYNNEI. As DNA, the CDR3 is TGTGCCAGCCGCAGGGAGGGCTACGAGCAGTACTTC. This codes for CASRREGYEQYF.

The V call is TRBV6-5, the J call TRBJ2-5; 7 nucleotides agree with TRBD2. CDR1 and CDR2 (germline): MNHEY, SVGAGI. The CDR3 consists of 13 residues. V trimming: 10 bases; J trimming: 5 bases; junction bases outside the gene matches: 10. The CDR3 DNA is TGTGCCACCGAACGTGGGGGGGGTGAGACCCAGTACTTC. The encoded protein is CATERGGGETQYF.

The chain couples TRBV24-1 to TRBJ2-5, with 7 positions matching TRBD2. Germline lookup yields CDR1 KGHDR and CDR2 SFDVKD. With 3 bases clipped from V and 5 bases from J, the junction kept 8 bases outside the gene matches. The CDR3 extends over 15 amino acids. The CDR3 reads CATSDLVGGGETQYF. CDR3 coding DNA: TGTGCCACCAGTGATCTAGTCGGGGGAGGGGAGACCCAGTACTTC.

CDR3 DNA sequence: TGTGCCAGTAGTATAGGGACAAACTCCGAGCAGTACTTC. Residues: CASSIGTNSEQYF. V and J are TRBV19 and TRBJ2-7, with D perhaps TRBD1 (5 bases). The CDR3 totals 13 residues. Trimming pared 1 base from V and 6 bases from J, leaving 10 bases between. The V gene's germline CDR1 is LNHDA and CDR2 SQIVND (reference sequence).

This clone was picked up a small number of times. The chain employs TRBV3-1 (or the pseudogene TRBV3-2) and TRBJ2-4, with TRBD2 identical over 7 bases. This CDR3 spans 15 amino acids. V shed 2 bases and J 8 bases; nucleotides not matched to a gene: 9. Germline V gene data show CDR1 as LGHDT and CDR2 as YNNKEL (reference sequence). The chain's CDR3 is CASSQLRGDGDIQYF. DNA for the CDR3: TGTGCCAGCAGCCAACTCCGGGGGGACGGAGACATTCAGTACTTC.

Here the CDR3 DNA reads TGTGCCAGCAGCTCCCGACCAGCGACTGAAGCTTTCTTT. As protein: CASSSRPATEAFF. J is TRBJ1-1 and V is TRBV9; no reliable D call. V shed 4 bases and J shed 5 bases, with 12 bases lying between them. CDR3 length equals 13 residues. Germline V gives CDR1 SGDLS, CDR2 YYNGEE.

This chain connects TRBV11-3 to TRBJ2-1; D unresolved. CDR1 is SGHNT, CDR2 YENEEA, per germline. The CDR3 covers 13 residues. Trimming stripped 5 bases from V and 5 bases from J, with 10 bases between. CDR3: CASSPTTDNEQFF. CDR3 DNA sequence: TGTGCCAGCAGCCCAACCACAGACAATGAGCAGTTCTTC. Using reference TRBV11-3 and TRBJ2-1 for the parts outside the CDR3, the full variable domain is EAGVVQSPRYKIIEKKQPVAFWCNPISGHNTLYWYLQNLGQGPELLIRYENEEAVDDSQLPKDRFSAERLKGVDSTLKIQPAELGDSAVYLCASSPTTDNEQFFGPGTRLTVL.

V and J are TRBV7-2 and TRBJ1-2, with 8 positions matching TRBD1. The germline gives CDR1 SGHTA, CDR2 FQGNSA. The V and J ends lost 3 bases and 6 bases, in that order; junction bases with no gene match: 3. The CDR3 runs to 13 residues. As DNA, the CDR3 is TGTGCCAGCAGCTTTGACAGGGGAGATGGCTACACCTTC. This translates into CASSFDRGDGYTF.

The sample holds one count of this clone. The rearrangement joins TRBV19 to TRBJ1-1; perhaps TRBD1 as D (5 bases). The CDR3 loop spans 17 amino acids. V was cut by 0 bases and J by 0 bases, with 14 bases left in between. CDR1 and CDR2 from the germline V gene are LNHDA and SQIVND (reference sequence). CDR3 sequence (DNA): TGTGCCAGTAGTATAGATCTGGGGGGACGGATGAACACTGAAGCTTTCTTT. This codes for CASSIDLGGRMNTEAFF.

The V and J genes are TRBV7-2 and TRBJ1-1, with D possibly matching TRBD1 (5 bases). Between the trimmed V and J ends, which lost 4 bases and 5 bases, there was a span of 20 bases. Germline V lookup: CDR1 SGHTA, CDR2 FQGNSA. There are 16 residues in the CDR3. Here the CDR3 DNA reads TGTGCCAGCAGCTACCGGTGGGGCGGGGAAAAAACTGAAGCTTTCTTT. This sequence encodes CASSYRWGGEKTEAFF.

The J gene is TRBJ1-1, the V gene TRBV19; D gene uncertain. The V end was cut by 8 bases, the J end by 6 bases, with 13 bases between. The CDR3 contains 12 residues. CDR1 is LNHDA, CDR2 SQIVND, per germline (reference sequence). The CDR3 DNA is TGTGCCAGTTCCCCGGGTATCGCTGAAGCTTTCTTT. This sequence encodes CASSPGIAEAFF.

The chain combines TRBV7-8 with TRBJ1-1; TRBD1 aligns across 9 bases. Losses at the gene ends were 4 bases for V and 1 base for J; bases not matched to a gene: 4. Germline CDR1 is SGHVS and CDR2 is FQNEAQ. The CDR3 length is 15 residues. This CDR3 reads CASSSPGQGNTEAFF. CDR3 DNA sequence: TGTGCCAGCAGCTCGCCGGGACAGGGGAACACTGAAGCTTTCTTT.

The chain links TRBV12-3 or TRBV12-4 to TRBJ1-3; D is possibly TRBD1 (5 bases). The CDR3 has 13 amino acids. The V and J ends lost 6 bases and 0 bases respectively, with 6 bases between them. The chain's CDR3 is CASSRVSGNTIYF. The CDR3 nucleotides read TGTGCCAGCAGCAGGGTCTCTGGAAACACCATATATTTT.

V and J are TRBV19 and TRBJ2-3, with a possible D match to TRBD2 (6 bases). V dropped 4 bases and J dropped 2 bases, with 16 bases sitting between them. CDR1 is LNHDA and CDR2 is SQIVND in the germline V gene (reference sequence). This CDR3 spans 16 amino acids. The CDR3 region is CASSTSAGSPTDTQYF. The CDR3 DNA reads TGTGCCAGTAGTACCTCAGCGGGTTCTCCCACAGATACGCAGTATTTT.

The J gene is TRBJ2-7, the V gene TRBV12-3 or TRBV12-4, with a tentative D call TRBD1 (5 bases). The CDR3 has 13 residues. V was trimmed by 3 bases and J by 2 bases, leaving 8 bases between them. The CDR3 coding sequence is TGTGCCAGCAGTTTGGGGCAGACCTACGAGCAGTACTTC. As protein: CASSLGQTYEQYF.

The rearrangement uses TRBV18 and TRBJ2-5, with 8 bases aligning to TRBD2. The V segment lost 3 bases and the J segment 5 bases; nucleotides outside the gene matches: 2. This CDR3 region has 13 residues. CDR1 and CDR2 from the germline V gene are KGHSH and LQKENI. CDR3 nucleotide sequence: TGTGCCAGCTCACCGGGACTAGGGGAGACCCAGTACTTC. This sequence encodes CASSPGLGETQYF.

This clone has only one observation. The chain has TRBV7-2 and TRBJ1-4; perhaps TRBD1 as D (6 bases). The CDR3 is 16 amino acids. The V end lost 4 bases, the J end lost 5 bases, and 17 bases lay between the germline ends. The germline V gene has CDR1 SGHTA and CDR2 FQGNSA. The chain's CDR3 is CASSSRTAPGNEKLFF. CDR3 DNA: TGTGCCAGCAGCTCCCGGACAGCGCCTGGGAATGAAAAACTGTTTTTT.

The V gene is TRBV20-1, the J gene TRBJ2-7; TRBD2 aligns across 9 bases. The CDR3 spans 14 residues. Trimming took 3 bases from V and 4 from J; bases not matched to a gene: 7. CDR1 DFQATT and CDR2 SNEGSKA come from the germline V gene (reference sequence). Written as DNA, the CDR3 is TGCAGTGCTAGTCGAACTAGCGGGCGGTACGAGCAGTACTTC. Translation gives CSASRTSGRYEQYF.

The J gene is TRBJ2-2, the V gene TRBV2; 11 bases line up with TRBD1. V lost 7 bases to trimming and J lost 6 bases; unmatched junction nucleotides: 4. The CDR3 is made up of 14 amino acids. Germline CDR1 SNHLY, CDR2 FYNNEI. The CDR3: CASTRDRGAGELFF. The CDR3 DNA sequence: TGTGCCAGCACCCGGGACAGGGGGGCCGGGGAGCTGTTTTTT.

The chain links TRBV2 to TRBJ2-5, with TRBD2 as a possible D gene (5 bases). Trimming removed 0 bases at V and 7 bases at J, with 6 bases between. The V gene's germline CDR1 is SNHLY and CDR2 FYNNEI. The CDR3 sequence is 12 residues long. The CDR3 is CASSEARGTQYF. CDR3 sequence (DNA): TGTGCCAGCAGTGAAGCTCGGGGGACCCAGTACTTC.

The sample holds a few counts of this clone. This chain uses TRBV30 with TRBJ1-1; 8 positions agree with TRBD1. CDR1 GTSNPN and CDR2 SVGIG come from the germline V gene (reference sequence). V dropped 0 bases and J dropped 3; count of bases not matched to a gene: 6. The CDR3 has 15 amino acids. CDR3 in DNA: TGTGCCTGGAGTGTCTGGGGCAGGGGGCACACTGAAGCTTTCTTT. It specifies CAWSVWGRGHTEAFF.

The chain couples TRBV15 to TRBJ1-4; D gene uncertain. Germline CDR1 LNHNV, CDR2 YYDKDF (reference sequence). The CDR3 consists of 14 residues. Trimming took 3 bases from V and 8 from J, leaving 13 bases between them. CDR3 in amino acids: CATSRAAREEKLFF. The CDR3 DNA reads as TGTGCCACCAGCAGGGCCGCACGGGAAGAAAAACTGTTTTTT.

Only a few counts were recorded for this clone. The rearrangement joins TRBV19 to TRBJ1-5; 9 bases agree with TRBD1. The germline CDR1 and CDR2 sequences are LNHDA and SQIVND (reference sequence). V dropped 4 bases and J dropped 5; count of bases not matched to a gene: 6. The CDR3 totals 15 residues. CDR3 sequence reads: CASSTWGQGDQPQHF. CDR3 sequence (DNA): TGTGCCAGTAGTACTTGGGGACAGGGAGATCAGCCCCAGCATTTT. The full variable domain, with the rest looked up from reference TRBV19 and TRBJ1-5, is DGGITQSPKYLFRKEGQNVTLSCEQNLNHDAMYWYRQDPGQGLRLIYYSQIVNDFQKGDIAEGYSVSREKKESFPLTVTSAQKNPTAFYLCASSTWGQGDQPQHFGDGTRLSIL.